These T cell receptor beta chains were read from a single sample in a study of blood T cell repertoires in COVID-19. The data were produced by immunoSEQ multiplex PCR, yet TCRdb's version contains in-frame clones alone and is incomplete. Of about 170,000 clones in the sample, about 85% were seen once. The sequencing input was peripheral blood. The receptors shown here come from a woman at least 80 years old in a cohort sampled during active or convalescent COVID-19. Each CDR3 is given with its conserved first and last residue. The D gene is left open where the match is weak. Not every row has a clone size; where given, it reads once, few, many or a size class.

J,size,D,V,CDR3,DNA
TRBJ2-1,NA,TRBD1,TRBV4-3,CASSQDTGGSYNEQFF,TGCGCCAGCAGCCAAGATACAGGGGGTTCCTACAATGAGCAGTTCTTC
TRBJ1-2,once,NA,TRBV6-1,CASSERVRGIDYGYTF,TGTGCCAGCAGTGAACGAGTCAGGGGAATCGACTATGGCTACACCTTC
TRBJ1-1,NA,TRBD1,TRBV10-2,CASSGGTGGHTEAFF,TGCGCCAGCAGTGGGGGGACAGGGGGCCACACTGAAGCTTTCTTT
TRBJ2-3,few,TRBD1,TRBV24-1,CATSETGQGSDTQYF,TGTGCCACCAGTGAGACCGGACAGGGGTCAGATACGCAGTATTTT
TRBJ2-2,NA,TRBD1,TRBV18,CASSPSAGGRDTGELFF,TGTGCCAGCTCACCATCGGCAGGGGGCCGGGACACCGGGGAGCTGTTTTTT
TRBJ1-2,few,NA,TRBV28,CASSFGDGGYGYTF,TGTGCCAGCAGTTTCGGGGACGGGGGCTATGGCTACACCTTC
TRBJ1-4,NA,TRBD1,TRBV5-5,CASSPGTGAPYEKLFF,TGTGCCAGCAGCCCTGGGACAGGGGCACCTTACGAAAAACTGTTTTTT
TRBJ2-5,NA,NA,TRBV19,CASSISQETQYF,TGTGCCAGTAGTATCTCTCAAGAGACCCAGTACTTC
TRBJ2-1,NA,NA,TRBV2,CASSGWEEQFF,TGTGCCAGCAGTGGTTGGGAGGAGCAGTTCTTC
TRBJ1-1,NA,NA,TRBV29-1,CSGTNQADTEAFF,TGCAGCGGGACAAACCAGGCGGACACTGAAGCTTTCTTT
TRBJ1-1,NA,NA,TRBV2,CASSEWGGLGTEAFF,TGTGCCAGCAGTGAATGGGGGGGCTTGGGCACTGAAGCTTTCTTT
TRBJ1-5,few,TRBD1,TRBV24-1,CATSDSDRAHQPQHF,TGTGCCACCAGTGATTCTGACAGGGCCCATCAGCCCCAGCATTTT
TRBJ2-7,few,NA,TRBV21-1,CASSPKIRQGAHLLYEQYF,TGTGCCAGCAGCCCAAAGATCAGACAGGGGGCTCACTTACTCTACGAGCAGTACTTC
TRBJ2-3,NA,NA,TRBV15,CATSRDLGSFPSSTDTQYF,TGTGCCACCAGCAGAGATCTCGGTTCCTTCCCTTCCAGCACAGATACGCAGTATTTT
TRBJ1-6,once,NA,TRBV10-2,CASSQQGPNSPLHF,TGCGCCAGCAGTCAACAGGGTCCTAATTCACCCCTCCACTTT